This TCR beta chain was captured by sequencing in a study of Ad26.COV2.S vaccination and SARS-CoV-2 variants. Clones were sequenced by immunoSEQ multiplex PCR, and TCRdb holds only the in-frame ones, with some missing. Counted here are some 410,000 clones, approximately 90% occurring once; the ten biggest clones make up more than 1.5%. The treatment denotes: approximately 18 received Ad26.COV2.S at low or high dose, single or two shots; 5 received placebo; per-sample allocation not given. Sampling took place 63 days after the first vaccine or placebo injection. This receptor was obtained from a person between 18 and 65 years old who received the Ad26.COV2.S COVID-19 vaccine or a placebo. The starting material was peripheral blood, obtained in a trial of Ad26.COV2.S vaccine versus placebo.

The CDR3, as DNA: TGCGCCAGCAGGACAGGGGAAATGAATCAGCCCCAGCATTTT. Residues: CASRTGEMNQPQHF. The chain links TRBV10-2 to TRBJ1-5, with 8 bases identical to TRBD1. J gave up 4 bases and V 6 bases, and 5 bases lay outside the gene matches. This CDR3 region has 14 residues. Germline V gives CDR1 WSHSY, CDR2 SAAADI.